This is a list of T cell receptor beta chains from one sample in a study of OX40 agonist ivuxolimab in advanced cancers. TCRdb's copy holds only in-frame clones and misses some; the assay was immunoSEQ multiplex PCR. The profile shows more than 55,000 clones, approximately 86% of them singletons. The source material was CD4+ or CD8+ T cells sorted from blood, sampled in a trial of the OX40 agonist ivuxolimab. These receptors were collected from an adult with an advanced solid tumor such as melanoma, head and neck, liver or kidney cancer. The CDR3 runs from the conserved cysteine through the conserved F or W. Each record gives: J gene, clone size, V gene, D gene, CDR3 DNA, CDR3 protein. A D gene is named only where the DNA matches it firmly. Size tells how often a clone was seen (once, few, many) or the class of an expanded clone, and some rows leave it out.

TRBJ1-5,-,TRBV6-1,-,TGTGCCAGCAGTGACTCGGTGGATAGCAATCAGCCCCAGCATTTT,CASSDSVDSNQPQHF
TRBJ1-2,few,TRBV9,TRBD1,TGTGCCAGCAGCTTACGACAGGGAGGAGAGTATGGCTACACCTTC,CASSLRQGGEYGYTF
TRBJ1-3,-,TRBV4-1,-,TGCGCCAGCAGCCAAGTCCAATTCTCTGGAAACACCATATATTTT,CASSQVQFSGNTIYF
TRBJ2-7,once,TRBV7-9,TRBD1,TGTGCCAGCAGCCCGGGACAGGGACCCTCCTACGAGCAGTACTTC,CASSPGQGPSYEQYF
TRBJ2-7,-,TRBV27,-,TGTGCCAGCAGGTCAGGGTACGACCACGAGCAGTACTTC,CASRSGYDHEQYF
TRBJ1-6,-,TRBV4-2,TRBD1,TGTGCCAGCAGCCAACCACAGGGGGCGCGCAATTCACCCCTCCACTTT,CASSQPQGARNSPLHF
TRBJ1-1,-,TRBV4-1,-,TGCGCCAGCAGCCAAGAGGGGGGGGTGAACACTGAAGCTTTCTTT,CASSQEGGVNTEAFF
TRBJ2-2,-,TRBV28,-,TGTGCCAGCAGTTTCCCAATTACCGGGGCCTCGTACGGGGAGCTGTTTTTT,CASSFPITGASYGELFF
TRBJ2-1,-,TRBV2,-,TGTGCCAGCAGGGACAATGAGCAGTTCTTC,CASRDNEQFF
TRBJ1-2,-,TRBV9,TRBD1,TGTGCCAGCAGCGGGACAGGGAATGGCTACACCTTC,CASSGTGNGYTF
TRBJ1-2,once,TRBV5-1,-,TGCGCCAGCAGCTTGGCACCAGGGGTCGACGGCTACACCTTC,CASSLAPGVDGYTF
TRBJ2-3,-,TRBV6-5,-,TGTGCCAGCAGCGGGGGGCTGGCGCAGTATTTT,CASSGGLAQYF
TRBJ2-1,-,TRBV5-4,TRBD2,TGTGCCAGCAGCTTGGTGACTAGCGTTATTGGAAATGAGCAGTTCTTC,CASSLVTSVIGNEQFF
TRBJ1-5,-,TRBV28,-,TGTGCCAGCAGTTTAAGGGGGCAGCCCCAGCATTTT,CASSLRGQPQHF
TRBJ2-7,once,TRBV19,TRBD2,TGTGCCAGTAGTCCTGCGGGGGGCGGGGACTACGAGCAGTACTTC,CASSPAGGGDYEQYF
TRBJ1-1,few,TRBV5-1,-,TGCGCCAGCAGCGCCCCGGGGGGCACTGAAGCTTTCTTT,CASSAPGGTEAFF
TRBJ2-3,-,TRBV7-9,-,TGTGCCAGCAGAGATAGAGGCGGGGCTAGCACAGATACGCAGTATTTT,CASRDRGGASTDTQYF
TRBJ1-2,-,TRBV7-2,-,TGTGCCAGCAGCACATACCAGGGCGACTATGGCTACACCTTC,CASSTYQGDYGYTF
TRBJ2-1,-,TRBV27,TRBD2,TGTGCCAGCAGTTTGCTACTAGCGGGGGGACCCTACAATGAGCAGTTCTTC,CASSLLLAGGPYNEQFF
TRBJ2-3,-,TRBV6-5,-,TGTGCCAGCAGTTACTCCGGCGGTGACACAGATACGCAGTATTTT,CASSYSGGDTDTQYF
TRBJ2-5,-,TRBV7-9,TRBD2,TGTGCCAGCAGCTTAGTAAGCGGGGGAGAGACCCAGTACTTC,CASSLVSGGETQYF
TRBJ2-1,-,TRBV4-1,TRBD2,TGCGCCAGCAGCCAACTAGCGGGGGGAGGCTATGAGCAGTTCTTC,CASSQLAGGGYEQFF
TRBJ2-5,-,TRBV21-1,-,TGTGCCAGGATAAGAACTAGCGGACGCCAAGAGACCCAGTACTTC,CARIRTSGRQETQYF
TRBJ1-4,-,TRBV6-5,TRBD1,TGTGCCACCGGGACAGCAACTAATGAAAAACTGTTTTTT,CATGTATNEKLFF
TRBJ1-2,-,TRBV5-4,TRBD1,TGTGCCAGCAGCGCCCCGGGACAGGCCGTCTATGGCTACACCTTC,CASSAPGQAVYGYTF
TRBJ2-1,once,TRBV27,TRBD2,TGTGCCAGCAGCAACCAAGCGGGGGGGCCCTTCTTTAATGAGCAGTTCTTC,CASSNQAGGPFFNEQFF
TRBJ2-3,-,TRBV28,-,TGTGCCAGCAGTTCGGACCCTTCCCAGGGGACGCAGTATTTT,CASSSDPSQGTQYF
TRBJ2-1,-,TRBV6-1,-,TGTGCCAGCAGTGAAATGGACAGCCTCAATGAGCAGTTCTTC,CASSEMDSLNEQFF
TRBJ1-1,-,TRBV7-9,TRBD1,TGTGCCAGCAGCTTAGAAGGACCTAAAACAGGGGATGCTTTCTTT,CASSLEGPKTGDAFF
TRBJ2-3,-,TRBV5-1,TRBD2,TGCGCCAGCAGCTTGGCATTTAGCGGGGGAAGCACAGATACGCAGTATTTT,CASSLAFSGGSTDTQYF
TRBJ2-1,-,TRBV27,TRBD2,TGTGCCAGCAGTTCTAGCGGGGTGTACAATGAGCAGTTCTTC,CASSSSGVYNEQFF
TRBJ2-3,-,TRBV7-9,-,TGTGCCAGCAGTCCAACGGGGAGTTTGGGAGATACGCAGTATTTT,CASSPTGSLGDTQYF
TRBJ2-3,-,TRBV27,-,TGTGCCAGCAGAGCAGATACGCAGTATTTT,CASRADTQYF
TRBJ2-5,-,TRBV7-9,TRBD2,TGTGCCAGCAGCTTAGTGAGGACCCGGGGGGTGGAGACCCAGTACTTC,CASSLVRTRGVETQYF
TRBJ1-4,-,TRBV5-1,TRBD1,TGCGCCAGCAGCTTCGGACAGGGTGAAGAAAAACTGTTTTTT,CASSFGQGEEKLFF
TRBJ2-4,-,TRBV11-2,-,TGTGCCAGCAGCTTAGGCCACATTCAGTACTTC,CASSLGHIQYF
TRBJ1-2,-,TRBV28,-,TGTGCCAGCAGGCAGACAGGCGACTATGGCTACACCTTC,CASRQTGDYGYTF
TRBJ2-3,-,TRBV19,-,TGTGCCAGTAGTATGGGGGTAGATACGCAGTATTTT,CASSMGVDTQYF
TRBJ1-1,-,TRBV18,-,TGTGCCAGCTCACCACCGTCCTCTCCCACTGAAGCTTTCTTT,CASSPPSSPTEAFF
TRBJ1-2,-,TRBV27,TRBD1,TGTGCCAGCAGTCCCCAAGGGACAGGGTTATATGGCTACACCTTC,CASSPQGTGLYGYTF
TRBJ1-2,once,TRBV19,-,TGTGCCAGTAGTATTTCACTGACGGGCTATGGCTACACCTTC,CASSISLTGYGYTF
TRBJ1-1,few,TRBV5-6,-,TGTGCCAGCAGCTTTTCAAACGGTCCCAAGTTTTTCTTT,CASSFSNGPKFFF
TRBJ2-1,-,TRBV9,TRBD2,TGTGCCAGCAGCGTCACGGGAGGGGGTGAGCAGTTCTTC,CASSVTGGGEQFF
TRBJ1-1,-,TRBV4-1,-,TGCGCCAGCAGCTCGCTAGGGACTGAAGCTTTCTTT,CASSSLGTEAFF
TRBJ1-1,-,TRBV7-9,-,TGTGCCAGCAGCTTAGGGGGGGCCCCTGAAGCTTTCTTT,CASSLGGAPEAFF
TRBJ2-5,-,TRBV21-1,-,TGTGCCAGCAGCAAAAAGGGCGGTGTCTTACTCCAAGAGACCCAGTACTTC,CASSKKGGVLLQETQYF
TRBJ2-1,-,TRBV6-6,-,TGTGCCAGCAGTTTCGGCTACTCCTACAATGAGCAGTTCTTC,CASSFGYSYNEQFF
TRBJ1-3,once,TRBV4-1,TRBD1,TGCGCCAGCAGTCAACGGACAGGGGAAAACACCATATATTTT,CASSQRTGENTIYF
TRBJ1-1,once,TRBV5-8,-,TGTGCCAGCAGCTTTGTAATAGGGACGGCTTTCTTT,CASSFVIGTAFF
TRBJ2-1,-,TRBV10-2,TRBD2,TGCGCCAGCAGTGAGGCTAGCGGGAGGGCTGAGCAGTTCTTC,CASSEASGRAEQFF
TRBJ2-5,-,TRBV5-4,TRBD2,TGTGCCAGCAGCTTGGATCGGGGACTAGCGGGGGCCACCCAAGAGACCCAGTACTTC,CASSLDRGLAGATQETQYF
TRBJ2-5,-,TRBV10-1,-,TGCGCCAGCAGAGGTACCGGGCAGGGGACCCAGTACTTC,CASRGTGQGTQYF
TRBJ1-1,few,TRBV19,-,TGTGCCAGTAGTATAGGGGTGAACACTGAAGCTTTCTTT,CASSIGVNTEAFF